This TCR beta chain was found in a study of cytomegalovirus exposure and HLA in healthy donors. Study context: Among the 398 donors who were genotyped, 70% to 90% fell in the genetic ancestry cluster that is associated with self-reported Caucasian donors. The study, taken as a whole, reports: Earlier analysis found most TCR beta V segments productive about 90% or about 30% of the time. Overall, some 160 TCR beta chains were annotated as cytomegalovirus-associated.

This clone was found a few times. Antigen unknown. The length of the CDR3 is 12 residues. V lost 3 bases to trimming and J lost 5 bases, with 7 bases between them. CDR1 is SNHLY and CDR2 is FYNNEI in the germline V gene. In the PCR, 60 Vbeta and 13 Jbeta primers were used. Libraries were prepared by immunoSEQ multiplex PCR; TCRdb keeps only in-frame clonotypes and omits some of them. The sample includes about 100,000 clones, around 81% of them seen just once. V is TRBV2 and J is TRBJ2-5, with D tentatively TRBD2 (5 bases). Material: PBMCs. This TCR came from a woman in her sixties or seventies in good health and CMV-seropositive. The CDR3 reads CASSEGGETQYF. DNA for the CDR3: TGTGCCAGCAGTGAGGGCGGGGAGACCCAGTACTTC.